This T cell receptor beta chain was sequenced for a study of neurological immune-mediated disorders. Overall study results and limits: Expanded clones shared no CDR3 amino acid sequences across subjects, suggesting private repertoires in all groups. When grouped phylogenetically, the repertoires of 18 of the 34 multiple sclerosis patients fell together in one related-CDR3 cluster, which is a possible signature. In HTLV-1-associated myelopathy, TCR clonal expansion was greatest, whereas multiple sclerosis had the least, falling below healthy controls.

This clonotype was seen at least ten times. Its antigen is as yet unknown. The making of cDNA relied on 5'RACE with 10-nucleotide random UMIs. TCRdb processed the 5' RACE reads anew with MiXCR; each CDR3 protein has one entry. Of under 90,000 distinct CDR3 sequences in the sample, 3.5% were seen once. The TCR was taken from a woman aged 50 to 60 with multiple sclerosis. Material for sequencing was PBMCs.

Written as DNA, the CDR3 is TGCAGGGCACCTGGACAGGGCTTTCATGTGACTGAAGCTTTCTTT. It codes for CRAPGQGFHVTEAFF. The chain couples TRBV20-1 to TRBJ1-1; 8 positions match TRBD1. From germline, CDR1 is DFQATT and CDR2 SNEGSKA (reference sequence). This CDR3 has 15 amino acids.